Described below is a single TCR beta chain sequence and its context. No antigen is known for it. Base qualities are missing; no much larger clone stands one base away. In total, roughly 670 healthy bone marrow donors made up the cohort. At the time of sampling, all cohort members were nominally healthy, though unrecorded immune exposures were likely present. The donor tested CMV seropositive and was one of the 289 seropositive cohort members. A peripheral blood sample was collected from each donor, and TCR beta sequencing was performed on peripheral blood mononuclear cells. The Qiagen DNeasy Blood Extraction Kit was used to extract genomic DNA from the blood cell samples. The sample belongs to a study of cytomegalovirus exposure and HLA in healthy donors (dated by TCRdb to 2015 to 2018). The study in broad terms: In an earlier analysis of 450 to 750 of the donors, less than 350 Gb of sequence data and 100 million or so unique TCR beta sequences from 150 million to 200 million T cells were reported. About 320 gigabases of sequencing data and approximately 85 million unique TCR sequences were included in an early release covering about 700 HLA-typed donors. The genetic ancestry cluster associated with self-reported Caucasian donors included approximately 85% of the 300 to 400 genotyped donors. The study was designed to test whether signatures of past pathogen exposure could be identified by cataloging public T cell receptors. The study used immunosequencing to profile the T cell repertoires of 670 or so subjects and linked those repertoires to cytomegalovirus serostatus. Along with the 666-subject first cohort, a separate validation cohort of over a hundred different subjects was used. To predict cytomegalovirus infection status, the study combined high-throughput TCR immunosequencing, statistical association of individual TCRs with disease status, and machine learning. In a later analysis, previously published TCR beta repertoires from 600 to 850 donors were re-analyzed and high-resolution HLA genotyping was added so that TCR occurrence patterns could be studied. The later analysis used no new phenotypic data to find candidate immune exposures, relying instead on TCR beta sequences and their occurrence across donors. An earlier analysis of about 600 of the donors used high-throughput TCR beta sequencing to judge whether each TCR beta V gene segment behaved as functional or pseudogenic. Donor age, sex, ethnicity and CMV serostatus were compiled alongside the repertoire data. A later genetic analysis used genome-wide SNP genotypes for about 65% of the roughly 670 donors, treating that subset as a discovery cohort. Every discovery cohort repertoire had been produced on one sequencing platform. Class I and class II HLA loci were covered by the typing at four-digit resolution. The number of donors typed differed by locus, with about 629-630 for A, B, C, DRB1 and DQB1, around 500 for DQA1, 600 to 610 for DPA1, and approximately 470 for DPB1. Because of strong linkage in the cohort, a few DR-DQ haplotypes were treated as single units for association and clustering. Across around 400 genotyped donors of the cohort, an average of about 240,000 unique TCR beta nucleotide sequences per donor were sequenced, and around 19% of those sequences were non-productive. The research as a whole found: When HLA alleles, especially DR and DQ, strongly co-occurred, attributing TCR associations to individual alleles was difficult. Because counts were too low, around 18 rarely observed V segments, including chromosome 9 orphons, were left out of the earlier analysis of a few hundred of the donors. Sequencing depth was assumed to be roughly uniform across donors in the presence/absence analyses, though that assumption may not hold. A group of highly shared sequence variants was considered likely to be a technical artifact of the sequencing pipeline. An earlier analysis of 450 to 750 of the donors showed that most TCR beta V segments appeared in productive rearrangements either about 90% or about 30% of the time, which broadly matched IMGT annotations. In vitro tests confirmed that a few of the cytomegalovirus-associated TCR beta chains recognize cytomegalovirus antigens. Because some donors lacked HLA typing at each locus, the association tests relied only on the typed subset. Immune exposure information for the cohort was limited to CMV serostatus. In a later analysis, HLA-associated TCR beta chains showed more clonal expansion and lower generation probabilities than non-associated chains that were equally common. A later analysis found that most CMV-associated TCR beta chains appeared HLA-restricted, with HLA associations seemingly driven largely by CMV exposure. A later genetic analysis reported fewer N-insertions in productive TCRs among donors in an Asian-associated ancestry cluster than the approximately 700-donor mean. A later analysis associated approximately 17,000 TCR beta sequences with specific HLA alleles at a false discovery rate of 0.05. Linkage disequilibrium might explain the correlated functional status among segregating V segments, but an unknown experimental factor could not be excluded. Several of the top co-occurrence clusters appeared to be linked to parvovirus B19, influenza, CMV and Epstein-Barr virus, according to a later analysis. An association between a missense DCLRE1C variant and V-gene and J-gene trimming of TCR beta chains was found in a later genetic analysis and replicated in an independent cohort. The study gave a list of about 160 TCR beta chains associated with cytomegalovirus. This cohort had only TCR beta chains sequenced, and the lack of alpha or paired-chain data limited which features could be detected. Across donors, most TCR sequences were observed very rarely, whereas some public TCRs were present in many individuals. A further reported finding was that TCR beta sequences accurately predicted the HLA-A and HLA-B alleles for most subjects in the first cohort. A later analysis found that TCR association rates varied across HLA loci, with DRB1 alleles showing the most associated TCRs and HLA-C alleles the fewest. In both the original and validation cohorts, the classifier was reported to diagnose cytomegalovirus status with high specificity and sensitivity. It was suggested by the authors that the approach could potentially be generalized to other disease states and immunological phenotypes.

Preparation of the library involved the immunoSEQ multiplex PCR assay. A mixture of 60 forward primers for TCR Vbeta segments and 13 reverse primers for TCR Jbeta segments was used in the multiplex PCR. Amplification of the CDR3 region of rearranged TCR beta genes was performed with a multiplex PCR assay on genomic DNA. On the Illumina HiSeq System, the amplified TCR beta libraries were sequenced as 87-base-pair reads. As for the original processing: Across the 700 or so repertoires, a later analysis counted roughly 77 million unique TCR beta chains, roughly 11 million of which were shared by at least two donors. Raw reads were error-corrected and collapsed into unique sequences by a nearest-neighbor algorithm in which closely related sequences were merged to remove PCR and sequencing errors. Alignment of CDR3 sequences to IMGT reference sequences was used to assign V, D and J gene segments. For a sequence to be retained, a match of at least six nucleotides to both a V gene segment and a J gene segment was required. A rearrangement counted as productive if the CDR3 had no stop codons and remained in frame with V and J, and every other rearrangement counted as non-productive. CDR3 was defined by IMGT convention, running from the second conserved V-encoded cysteine to the conserved J-encoded phenylalanine. Sequences without an unambiguous match to a single V gene segment were excluded from the earlier analysis of a few hundred of the donors. In an earlier analysis of more than 500 of the donors, a V segment was called functional when productive rearrangements were above 56.7%, and segregating when the standard deviation between donors exceeded 5%. A statistical classification framework was developed to diagnose cytomegalovirus status using the catalog of TCR beta chain sequences. In a later analysis, V and J genes were assigned by comparing TCR nucleotide sequences against IMGT/GENE-DB human TR gene sequences. The TCRdist pipeline was used in a later analysis to assign CDR3 sequences and most-parsimonious VDJ recombination scenarios. A later analysis defined each TCR beta chain by its CDR3 amino acid sequence plus V-gene family, and excluded reads lacking a unique V-gene family. To address suspected cross-contamination and a sequencing artifact, a later analysis removed around 590 highly shared, low-generation-probability nucleotide sequences. A later analysis calculated a clonal expansion index for each public chain from normalized within-repertoire ranks of inferred template counts. A later analysis computed generation probabilities with a VDJ recombination model fitted to out-of-frame rearrangements, and checked the results against IGoR. In a later analysis, hypergeometric tests were used to score TCR-TCR, TCR-HLA and TCR-CMV co-occurrence, with a repertoire-size bias correction applied to TCR pairs. In a later analysis, false discovery rates were estimated by permuting HLA or CMV assignments 20 times. In a later analysis, co-occurring TCRs were grouped with DBSCAN, and TCRdist sequence similarity was added when clustering was performed within HLA-allele-positive subsets. Co-occurrence clustering excluded repertoires with fewer than 30,000 or more than 120,000 public chains, plus five with anomalous nucleotide sharing. TCRdb limited this immuneACCESS table to in-frame rearrangements with V and J called. A share of clones is missing; checked studies link under half to unresolved V genes, and the rest is unexplained. The DNA gave D and trimming, while V, J and clone size come from that table. In all, the sample holds about 120,000 clones, and 78% of those were seen once. Approximately 11% of the sample is held by the ten biggest clonotypes.

The source of this sequence is a man between 25 and 39 years old in good health and CMV-seropositive. The sample consisted of PBMCs.

The nucleotides are TGTGCCTGGAAGAACGACTGGGAAAAACTGTTTTTT. Its protein reads: CAWKNDWEKLFF. The rearranged chain carries TRBV30 and TRBJ1-4, with the D gene not clear enough to name. The germline V gene encodes CDR1 GTSNPN and CDR2 SVGIG (reference sequence). V is reduced by 4 bases and J by 8 bases, leaving a spacing of 11 bases between them. Counted from cysteine to phenylalanine, this CDR3 has 12 amino acids. The only DNA kept is the CDR3, 36 bases in frame from the first base.